These T cell receptor beta chains were read from a single sample in a study of T cell responses to AZD1222 COVID-19 vaccine. Libraries were prepared by immunoSEQ multiplex PCR; TCRdb keeps only in-frame clonotypes and omits some of them. The data show some 180,000 clones, around 92% seen once. The source material was peripheral blood, sampled on day 0 of AZD1222 vaccination. All receptors derive from an adult in good health. The CDR3 runs from the conserved cysteine through the conserved F or W. The order of the fields is V gene, D gene, J gene, clone size, CDR3 protein, CDR3 DNA. A D gene is named only where the DNA matches it firmly. Only some rows state a clone size, as once, few, many or a class for expanded clones.

TRBV7-8	TRBD1	TRBJ1-1	NA	CASSDRAASGAEAFF	TGTGCCAGCAGCGACAGGGCTGCTTCGGGGGCTGAAGCTTTCTTT
TRBV7-3	NA	TRBJ2-3	NA	CASSPGIGTDTQYF	TGTGCCAGCAGCCCCGGGATTGGCACAGATACGCAGTATTTT
TRBV25-1	NA	TRBJ1-5	NA	CASSELGGDSNQPQHF	TGTGCCAGCAGTGAATTAGGGGGGGACAGCAATCAGCCCCAGCATTTT
TRBV30	NA	TRBJ1-3	NA	CAWRIGYTIYF	TGTGCCTGGAGGATCGGGTACACCATATATTTT
TRBV5-6	NA	TRBJ1-2	NA	CASSPRASSGYTF	TGTGCCAGCAGCCCCAGGGCCTCCAGTGGCTACACCTTC
TRBV15	NA	TRBJ1-3	NA	CATSRDVGTGNTIYF	TGTGCCACCAGCAGAGATGTAGGGACTGGAAACACCATATATTTT
TRBV5-5	NA	TRBJ2-3	once	CASNLGQTSGDTQYF	TGTGCCAGCAACCTCGGACAGACGTCGGGAGATACGCAGTATTTT
TRBV7-9	TRBD2	TRBJ2-7	NA	CASSNGLAVIYEQYF	TGTGCCAGCAGCAACGGACTAGCGGTGATCTACGAGCAGTACTTC
TRBV6-6	NA	TRBJ1-2	NA	CASSLTLYGYTF	TGTGCCAGCAGCCTAACATTGTATGGCTACACCTTC
TRBV5-6	NA	TRBJ1-4	NA	CASSLVQAGKEKLFF	TGTGCCAGCAGCTTGGTGCAGGCAGGGAAGGAAAAACTGTTTTTT
TRBV28	TRBD1	TRBJ2-2	NA	CASSGTGGGTGELFF	TGTGCCAGCAGCGGGACAGGGGGTGGCACCGGGGAGCTGTTTTTT
TRBV28	TRBD1	TRBJ1-5	NA	CASSSTGNQPQHF	TGTGCCAGCAGTTCGACAGGGAATCAGCCCCAGCATTTT
TRBV5-1	NA	TRBJ2-3	NA	CASSPVQGSTDTQYF	TGCGCCAGCAGCCCAGTACAGGGATCGACAGATACGCAGTATTTT
TRBV15	NA	TRBJ2-5	once	CATSRDAKWETQYF	TGTGCCACCAGCAGAGATGCGAAGTGGGAGACCCAGTACTTC
TRBV5-4	NA	TRBJ2-3	NA	CASSSQGWGTDTQYF	TGTGCCAGCAGCTCCCAGGGCTGGGGCACAGATACGCAGTATTTT
TRBV6-6	NA	TRBJ2-1	NA	CASGWGEQFF	TGTGCCAGCGGTTGGGGGGAGCAGTTCTTC
TRBV10-3	NA	TRBJ1-5	NA	CAISPESNQPQHF	TGTGCCATCAGTCCCGAGAGCAATCAGCCCCAGCATTTT
TRBV7-7	NA	TRBJ2-3	few	CASSFTGGTDTQYF	TGTGCTAGCAGCTTCACTGGGGGGACAGATACGCAGTATTTT
TRBV11-2	TRBD1	TRBJ1-3	NA	CASSWTGTTGNTIYF	TGTGCCAGCAGCTGGACAGGGACTACTGGAAACACCATATATTTT
TRBV5-1	NA	TRBJ1-1	NA	CASSGGTTPNTEAFF	TGCGCCAGCAGCGGGGGGACAACACCGAACACTGAAGCTTTCTTT
TRBV18	NA	TRBJ1-3	NA	CASSPVRGEGNTIYF	TGTGCCAGCTCACCGGTGCGCGGGGAGGGAAACACCATATATTTT
TRBV11-3	TRBD2	TRBJ2-1	NA	CANSLRASGIHEQFF	TGTGCCAACAGCTTAAGGGCTAGCGGGATCCATGAGCAGTTCTTC
TRBV18	TRBD2	TRBJ2-7	NA	CATAGRAGGSYEQYF	TGTGCCACCGCCGGGAGAGCGGGAGGGTCCTACGAGCAGTACTTC
TRBV9	TRBD1	TRBJ1-1	NA	CASSARDRGGTEAFF	TGTGCCAGCAGCGCACGGGACAGGGGAGGAACTGAAGCTTTCTTT
TRBV18	NA	TRBJ1-2	NA	CASSLRGNYGYTF	TGTGCCAGCTCACTCCGTGGAAACTATGGCTACACCTTC
TRBV7-2	TRBD1	TRBJ2-1	once	CASSADRGAYNEQFF	TGTGCCAGCAGCGCTGACAGGGGGGCCTACAATGAGCAGTTCTTC
TRBV4-1	TRBD1	TRBJ1-3	NA	CASSQDSGQASSGNTIYF	TGCGCCAGCAGCCAAGATTCCGGACAGGCCAGCTCTGGAAACACCATATATTTT
TRBV28	NA	TRBJ1-2	NA	CASSGGGTTYGYTF	TGTGCCAGCAGTGGAGGGGGAACAACGTATGGCTACACCTTC
TRBV11-1	TRBD1	TRBJ1-2	NA	CASTPGEGAYGYTF	TGTGCCAGCACCCCGGGGGAGGGGGCCTATGGCTACACCTTC
TRBV25-1	NA	TRBJ1-2	once	CASSEYVRDGYGYTF	TGTGCCAGCAGTGAATATGTCAGGGACGGCTATGGCTACACCTTC
TRBV3-1/TRBV3-2	NA	TRBJ1-1	NA	CASSQDYAAGRFSEAFF	TGTGCCAGCAGCCAAGATTACGCGGCAGGGAGATTCTCTGAAGCTTTCTTT
TRBV15	NA	TRBJ1-2	NA	CATSRDSYGYTF	TGTGCCACCAGCAGGGACAGCTATGGCTACACCTTC
TRBV6-5	TRBD1	TRBJ1-2	NA	CASSYVSGGDYGYTF	TGTGCCAGCAGTTACGTTTCAGGGGGCGACTATGGCTACACCTTC
TRBV7-9	NA	TRBJ2-1	NA	CASSYELSSYNEQFF	TGTGCCAGCAGCTATGAATTAAGCTCCTACAATGAGCAGTTCTTC
TRBV4-1	NA	TRBJ1-1	NA	CASSQVPSGGTEAFF	TGCGCCAGCAGCCAAGTCCCCTCCGGCGGGACTGAAGCTTTCTTT
TRBV29-1	NA	TRBJ1-1	NA	CSARTNTEAFF	TGCAGCGCCCGGACGAACACTGAAGCTTTCTTT
TRBV7-6	NA	TRBJ1-1	NA	CASSANTEAFF	TGTGCCAGCAGCGCCAACACTGAAGCTTTCTTT
TRBV27	TRBD1	TRBJ2-3	NA	CASRFSFAGGGDTQYF	TGTGCCAGCAGATTTTCGTTTGCAGGGGGCGGAGATACGCAGTATTTT
TRBV18	NA	TRBJ1-4	NA	CASSPSPGATNEKLFF	TGTGCCAGCTCACCGTCTCCGGGGGCGACTAATGAAAAACTGTTTTTT
TRBV2	NA	TRBJ1-1	NA	CASSDQGIAFF	TGTGCCAGCAGTGATCAGGGGATCGCTTTCTTT
TRBV7-9	TRBD1	TRBJ1-1	NA	CASSLEDRGNTEAFF	TGTGCCAGCAGCTTAGAGGACAGGGGCAACACTGAAGCTTTCTTT
TRBV5-6	NA	TRBJ1-3	once	CASSFGGTIYF	TGTGCCAGCAGCTTTGGTGGAACCATATATTTT
TRBV5-4	NA	TRBJ1-1	NA	CASSYDSRNTEAFF	TGTGCCAGCAGCTATGACAGCAGAAACACTGAAGCTTTCTTT
TRBV25-1	TRBD1	TRBJ2-4	NA	CASSLTGVHIQYF	TGTGCCAGCAGCTTGACAGGGGTTCACATTCAGTACTTC
TRBV6-5	TRBD1	TRBJ2-1	NA	CASTVGQGDEQFF	TGTGCCAGCACCGTGGGACAGGGCGATGAGCAGTTCTTC
TRBV9	NA	TRBJ2-2	NA	CASSVVSGDTGELFF	TGTGCCAGCAGCGTAGTGAGTGGGGACACCGGGGAGCTGTTTTTT
TRBV27	NA	TRBJ1-1	NA	CASSLAATTEAFF	TGTGCCAGCAGTTTAGCCGCGACCACTGAAGCTTTCTTT
TRBV28	TRBD1	TRBJ1-5	once	CASRSQGGGNQPQHF	TGTGCCAGCAGATCACAGGGGGGCGGCAATCAGCCCCAGCATTTT